The present T cell receptor beta chain was sequenced within a study of T cell responses to AZD1222 COVID-19 vaccine. Study findings and constraints: Seropositive AZD1222 recipients at baseline numbered only five or six. Spike-wide coverage was observed for vaccine-associated CD4 TCRs, with dominant responses at 160-218 and 743-854. There were mostly white British donors and more females than males, and clonal diversity was possibly underestimated. Spike-specific TCR breadth and depth were elevated following two AZD1222 doses.

Comment on this clone: Its antigen remains unknown.

The CDR3 contains 14 residues. Germline CDR1 and CDR2: KGHSH and LQKENI. Deletions cut 3 bases from V and 4 bases from J, with 12 bases between. TCRdb's table, derived via immunoSEQ multiplex PCR, lists solely in-frame clones and lacks some. The data hold over 70,000 clones, with about 80% observed a single time. This sample comprised peripheral blood, obtained 28 days after the second dose of the MenACWY control vaccine. The chain couples TRBV18 to TRBJ1-2, with D perhaps TRBD1 (6 bases). This sequence originates from an adult who received the MenACWY meningococcal vaccine as a control. CDR3 residues: CASSPRQVGYGYTF. In DNA form, the CDR3 reads TGTGCCAGCTCACCTAGACAGGTCGGCTATGGCTACACCTTC.